The 5 T cell receptor beta chains given below trace back to one sample, sequenced in a study of sequential checkpoint blockade in melanoma (dated by TCRdb to the late 2010s). Library generation was performed with the immunoSEQ multiplex PCR assay. TCRdb stores this immuneACCESS table with in-frame sequences only. Part of the clones is absent; in the studies checked, under half of the shortfall reflects unresolved V genes, and no reason is known for the rest. This sample has 26,000 or so clones in its table, and roughly nine tenths of those were observed once. 12% to 15% of the sample goes to the ten largest clones. Read against the paper, the sample's treatment or condition label means: randomized to nivolumab then ipilimumab (arm A) or the reverse (arm B). The sample was CD8+ T cells sorted from blood (inferred from file names), taken from a patient given nivolumab and ipilimumab in sequence. Source of these receptors: a human donor with melanoma.

The chain combines TRBV6-1 with TRBJ2-3; the match to TRBD1 covers 7 bases. J was trimmed by 4 bases and V by 3 bases; bases with no gene match: 10. This CDR3 spans 16 amino acids. Per the germline V gene, CDR1 is MNHNS and CDR2 is SASEGT. This CDR3 reads CASSDPPGQGADTQYF. DNA of the CDR3: TGTGCCAGCAGTGACCCCCCGGGGCAGGGGGCAGATACGCAGTATTTT.

V usage is TRBV19 and J usage is TRBJ1-5; D is ambiguous. CDR1 is LNHDA, CDR2 SQIVND, per germline (reference sequence). V was cut by 1 base and J by 3 bases, with 10 bases left in between. This CDR3 spans 15 amino acids. The CDR3 DNA reads TGTGCCAGTAGTATAGGTGAACAGTACAATCAGCCCCAGCATTTT. Protein sequence: CASSIGEQYNQPQHF.

The table lists this clone with a count of one. The chain combines TRBV4-3 with TRBJ1-5, with no clear D. Germline lookup yields CDR1 LGHNA and CDR2 YSLEER. The CDR3 length is 15 residues. Trimming pared 0 bases from V and 5 bases from J, leaving 11 bases between. Written as DNA, the CDR3 is TGCGCCAGCAGCCAAGATCTGGGCAGCTATCAGCCCCAGCATTTT. Its protein product is CASSQDLGSYQPQHF.

V usage is TRBV28 and J usage is TRBJ1-2, with 7 bases that match TRBD1. Germline values: CDR1 MDHEN, CDR2 SYDVKM. The CDR3 has 12 amino acids. Unmatched junction bases numbered 2, after V lost 5 bases and J lost 5 bases. CDR3 nucleotide sequence: TGTGCCAGCAGTACGACAGGGTATGGCTACACCTTC. This sequence encodes CASSTTGYGYTF.

This chain connects TRBV5-1 to TRBJ1-2, with 10 bases lining up with TRBD1. Germline CDR1 reads SGHRS; CDR2 reads YFSETQ. Germline trimming cut 7 bases from V and 3 bases from J; bases unmatched to any gene: 9. The CDR3 is 15 amino acids. The CDR3 reads CASGYLGTGDYGYTF. For the CDR3, the DNA is TGCGCCAGCGGGTATTTAGGGACAGGGGACTATGGCTACACCTTC.